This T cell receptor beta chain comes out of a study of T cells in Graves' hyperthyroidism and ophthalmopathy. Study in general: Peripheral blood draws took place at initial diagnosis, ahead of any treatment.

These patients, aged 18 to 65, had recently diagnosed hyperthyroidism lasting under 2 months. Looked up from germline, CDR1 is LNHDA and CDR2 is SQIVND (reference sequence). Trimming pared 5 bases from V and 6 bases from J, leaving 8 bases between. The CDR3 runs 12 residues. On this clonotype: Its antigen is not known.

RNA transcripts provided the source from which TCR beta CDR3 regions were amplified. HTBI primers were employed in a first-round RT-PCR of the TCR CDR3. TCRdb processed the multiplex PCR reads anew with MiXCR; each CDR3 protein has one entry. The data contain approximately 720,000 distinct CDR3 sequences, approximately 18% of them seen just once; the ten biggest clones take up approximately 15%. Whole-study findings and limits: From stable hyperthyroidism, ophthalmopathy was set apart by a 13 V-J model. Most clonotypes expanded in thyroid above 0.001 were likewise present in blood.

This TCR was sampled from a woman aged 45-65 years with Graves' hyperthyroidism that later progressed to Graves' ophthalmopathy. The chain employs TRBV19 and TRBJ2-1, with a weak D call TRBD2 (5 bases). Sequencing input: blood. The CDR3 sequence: CASSGRGNEQFF. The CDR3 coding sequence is TGTGCCAGTAGTGGCCGGGGCAATGAGCAGTTCTTC.